Here is one T cell receptor (beta chain) with its context. Its cognate antigen is unknown. V lost 0 bases to trimming and J lost 3 bases; unmatched junction nucleotides: 6. Germline-derived CDR1 and CDR2 are SGHRS and YFSETQ. This CDR3 is built from 16 residues. This entry is derived from a study of T cell repertoires in cytomegalovirus infection. TCRdb reprocessed the reads with MiXCR, giving one entry per CDR3 protein. The sample shows about 470,000 distinct CDR3 sequences, about 39% of them seen only once. The clonotype was recovered from a human donor in good health (CMV status not recorded). Some clones in this sample may be carry-over from other donors' samples. The chain recombines TRBV5-1 with TRBJ2-3; 8 bases are shared with TRBD2. Specimen: cultured PBMCs, collected from culture after CMV antigen stimulation. Written as DNA, the CDR3 is TGCGCCAGCAGCTTGGAACGGGGGGGGTCGACAGATACGCAGTATTTT. Its protein product is CASSLERGGSTDTQYF. Using reference TRBV5-1 and TRBJ2-3 for the parts outside the CDR3, the full variable domain is KAGVTQTPRYLIKTRGQQVTLSCSPISGHRSVSWYQQTPGQGLQFLFEYFSETQRNKGNFPGRFSGRQFSNSRSEMNVSTLELGDSALYLCASSLERGGSTDTQYFGPGTRLTVL.